These T cell receptor beta chains were read from a single sample in a study of radiotherapy plus CTLA-4 blockade in lung cancer. Measured with immunoSEQ multiplex PCR; TCRdb has only the in-frame clones, and not every one. The sample lists tens of thousands of clones, approximately 79% occurring once. The sample in question was peripheral blood, obtained from a patient treated with radiotherapy plus ipilimumab. The receptor set was obtained from a human donor with non-small cell lung cancer who had a partial response to radiotherapy plus ipilimumab. Both conserved end residues are part of each CDR3. The order of the fields is V gene, D gene, J gene, clone size, CDR3 protein, CDR3 DNA. D genes are given only for firm matches. Only part of the rows carry a size: once, few, many, or a class if the clone is expanded.

v_gene: TRBV9
d_gene: TRBD2
j_gene: TRBJ2-1
abundance: NA
CDR3aa: CASSVVARGGLPDEQFF
CDR3nt: TGTGCCAGCAGCGTAGTGGCGCGGGGGGGCCTCCCCGATGAGCAGTTCTTC

v_gene: TRBV6-1
d_gene: TRBD2
j_gene: TRBJ2-5
abundance: NA
CDR3aa: CASSEFSGLQETQYF
CDR3nt: TGTGCCAGCAGTGAATTTTCGGGACTACAAGAGACCCAGTACTTC

v_gene: TRBV19
d_gene: TRBD2
j_gene: TRBJ2-2
abundance: once
CDR3aa: CASSMGGAGELFF
CDR3nt: TGTGCCAGTAGTATGGGGGGGGCCGGGGAGCTGTTTTTT

v_gene: TRBV11-2
d_gene: NA
j_gene: TRBJ1-2
abundance: NA
CDR3aa: CASSLWRSGYYGYTF
CDR3nt: TGTGCCAGCAGCTTATGGCGGAGCGGCTACTATGGCTACACCTTC

v_gene: TRBV27
d_gene: TRBD1
j_gene: TRBJ2-5
abundance: NA
CDR3aa: CASSLTWDRALAQYF
CDR3nt: TGTGCCAGCAGTTTAACTTGGGACAGGGCCCTTGCCCAGTACTTC

v_gene: TRBV19
d_gene: NA
j_gene: TRBJ2-1
abundance: NA
CDR3aa: CASSTRVPYNEQFF
CDR3nt: TGTGCCAGTAGTACCCGGGTCCCCTACAATGAGCAGTTCTTC

v_gene: TRBV5-1
d_gene: NA
j_gene: TRBJ1-1
abundance: NA
CDR3aa: CASGEGGYTEAFF
CDR3nt: TGCGCCAGCGGTGAGGGAGGGTACACTGAAGCTTTCTTT

v_gene: TRBV2
d_gene: NA
j_gene: TRBJ2-7
abundance: once
CDR3aa: CASRPGLPGSYEQYF
CDR3nt: TGTGCCAGCAGACCGGGACTCCCAGGGTCCTACGAGCAGTACTTC

v_gene: TRBV29-1
d_gene: TRBD2
j_gene: TRBJ2-5
abundance: few
CDR3aa: CSVEERGFQETQYF
CDR3nt: TGCAGCGTTGAAGAGCGGGGGTTTCAAGAGACCCAGTACTTC

v_gene: TRBV7-2
d_gene: TRBD1
j_gene: TRBJ1-5
abundance: NA
CDR3aa: CASSLAGGRVAIVCNQPQHF
CDR3nt: TGTGCCAGCAGCTTAGCAGGGGGCAGGGTGGCGATTGTTTGCAATCAGCCCCAGCATTTT

v_gene: TRBV7-2
d_gene: TRBD1
j_gene: TRBJ1-2
abundance: NA
CDR3aa: CASSLEGDSVYGYTF
CDR3nt: TGTGCCAGCTCCCTGGAGGGGGACAGTGTCTATGGCTACACCTTC

v_gene: TRBV4-3
d_gene: NA
j_gene: TRBJ2-5
abundance: few
CDR3aa: CASSQAGEETQYF
CDR3nt: TGCGCCAGCAGCCAAGCGGGGGAAGAGACCCAGTACTTC

v_gene: TRBV9
d_gene: NA
j_gene: TRBJ1-6
abundance: NA
CDR3aa: CASSVEAGVSYNSPLHF
CDR3nt: TGTGCCAGCAGCGTAGAAGCAGGGGTCTCCTATAATTCACCCCTCCACTTT

v_gene: TRBV10-2
d_gene: NA
j_gene: TRBJ2-3
abundance: few
CDR3aa: CASSNLRQVGTDTQYF
CDR3nt: TGCGCCAGCAGTAATTTAAGACAGGTGGGGACAGATACGCAGTATTTT

v_gene: TRBV5-1
d_gene: NA
j_gene: TRBJ2-2
abundance: NA
CDR3aa: CASSAAEFGTGELFF
CDR3nt: TGCGCCAGCAGCGCCGCCGAGTTCGGCACCGGGGAGCTGTTTTTT

v_gene: TRBV30
d_gene: TRBD1
j_gene: TRBJ2-3
abundance: NA
CDR3aa: CAWSVPQGASDTQYF
CDR3nt: TGTGCCTGGAGTGTTCCCCAGGGGGCCTCAGATACGCAGTATTTT

v_gene: TRBV5-5
d_gene: NA
j_gene: TRBJ2-7
abundance: NA
CDR3aa: CASGSYGVEQYF
CDR3nt: TGTGCCAGCGGGTCCTACGGAGTCGAGCAGTACTTC

v_gene: TRBV18
d_gene: TRBD2
j_gene: TRBJ2-7
abundance: NA
CDR3aa: CASSAGLAVLSYEQYF
CDR3nt: TGTGCCAGCTCAGCCGGACTAGCGGTCCTCTCCTACGAGCAGTACTTC

v_gene: TRBV28
d_gene: NA
j_gene: TRBJ2-1
abundance: NA
CDR3aa: CASSLALSSYNEQFF
CDR3nt: TGTGCCAGCAGTTTAGCTTTGAGCTCCTACAATGAGCAGTTCTTC

v_gene: TRBV5-1
d_gene: NA
j_gene: TRBJ2-5
abundance: once
CDR3aa: CASSLPGETQYF
CDR3nt: TGCGCCAGCAGCTTGCCAGGGGAGACCCAGTACTTC

v_gene: TRBV5-5
d_gene: NA
j_gene: TRBJ2-1
abundance: few
CDR3aa: CASSSGDGAYNEQFF
CDR3nt: TGTGCCAGCAGCTCAGGGGATGGGGCCTACAATGAGCAGTTCTTC

v_gene: TRBV10-2
d_gene: TRBD1
j_gene: TRBJ2-1
abundance: NA
CDR3aa: CASRGTGRGNEQFF
CDR3nt: TGCGCCAGCAGAGGGACAGGGAGGGGCAATGAGCAGTTCTTC

v_gene: TRBV2
d_gene: TRBD1
j_gene: TRBJ2-7
abundance: NA
CDR3aa: CASSRRGLYEQYF
CDR3nt: TGTGCCAGCAGTCGCAGGGGGCTTTACGAGCAGTACTTC

v_gene: TRBV29-1
d_gene: TRBD2
j_gene: TRBJ2-3
abundance: NA
CDR3aa: CSSSGGAVDTQYF
CDR3nt: TGCAGCAGTAGCGGGGGGGCCGTAGATACGCAGTATTTT

v_gene: TRBV5-1
d_gene: NA
j_gene: TRBJ2-7
abundance: NA
CDR3aa: CASSSIVHLTPDEQYF
CDR3nt: TGCGCCAGCAGCTCGATTGTTCATCTAACCCCCGACGAGCAGTACTTC

v_gene: TRBV11-3
d_gene: TRBD1
j_gene: TRBJ2-7
abundance: NA
CDR3aa: CASSDPRDRDDEQYF
CDR3nt: TGTGCCAGCAGCGACCCCCGGGACAGGGACGACGAGCAGTACTTC

v_gene: TRBV27
d_gene: TRBD2
j_gene: TRBJ2-3
abundance: NA
CDR3aa: CASGFSGGVPDTQYF
CDR3nt: TGTGCCAGCGGATTTAGCGGGGGGGTACCCGATACGCAGTATTTT

v_gene: TRBV5-8
d_gene: NA
j_gene: TRBJ2-7
abundance: once
CDR3aa: CASEGQQSYEQYF
CDR3nt: TGTGCCAGCGAGGGACAACAATCCTACGAGCAGTACTTC

v_gene: TRBV5-1
d_gene: TRBD1
j_gene: TRBJ1-1
abundance: NA
CDR3aa: CASSLSSGQVNTEAFF
CDR3nt: TGCGCCAGCAGCTTGTCCTCCGGACAGGTGAACACTGAAGCTTTCTTT

v_gene: TRBV6-1
d_gene: NA
j_gene: TRBJ1-4
abundance: once
CDR3aa: CPDRPTLKNLRGLFF
CDR3nt: TGTCCCGATAGGCCGACGTTGAAAAACTTGAGGGGGCTGTTTTTT

v_gene: TRBV7-3
d_gene: TRBD2
j_gene: TRBJ2-2
abundance: NA
CDR3aa: CASSPGSGVNTGELFF
CDR3nt: TGTGCCAGCAGCCCAGGAAGCGGGGTGAACACCGGGGAGCTGTTTTTT

v_gene: TRBV5-8
d_gene: TRBD1
j_gene: TRBJ2-1
abundance: few
CDR3aa: CASSMGQGNEQFF
CDR3nt: TGTGCCAGCAGCATGGGACAGGGGAATGAGCAGTTCTTC

v_gene: TRBV5-1
d_gene: TRBD1
j_gene: TRBJ2-7
abundance: NA
CDR3aa: CASSSGPGQGTYEQYF
CDR3nt: TGCGCCAGCAGCTCTGGCCCGGGACAGGGAACGTACGAGCAGTACTTC

v_gene: TRBV5-1
d_gene: TRBD2
j_gene: TRBJ2-3
abundance: NA
CDR3aa: CASSLVLAGVSTDTQYF
CDR3nt: TGCGCCAGCAGCTTGGTATTAGCGGGGGTCAGCACAGATACGCAGTATTTT

v_gene: TRBV9
d_gene: TRBD1
j_gene: TRBJ1-1
abundance: NA
CDR3aa: CASSPRTGGPEAFF
CDR3nt: TGTGCCAGCAGCCCGCGGACAGGGGGGCCTGAAGCTTTCTTT

v_gene: TRBV5-4
d_gene: TRBD1
j_gene: TRBJ2-1
abundance: NA
CDR3aa: CASSMGQYNEQFF
CDR3nt: TGTGCCAGCAGCATGGGACAGTACAATGAGCAGTTCTTC

v_gene: TRBV29-1
d_gene: NA
j_gene: TRBJ2-2
abundance: NA
CDR3aa: CSVGSGVGGELFF
CDR3nt: TGCAGCGTTGGGTCAGGTGTTGGCGGGGAGCTGTTTTTT

v_gene: TRBV25-1
d_gene: TRBD2
j_gene: TRBJ2-1
abundance: few
CDR3aa: CASSERTSGAVYEQFF
CDR3nt: TGTGCCAGCAGTGAACGGACTAGCGGGGCCGTCTATGAGCAGTTCTTC

v_gene: TRBV19
d_gene: TRBD1
j_gene: TRBJ1-2
abundance: NA
CDR3aa: CASSISTGGSYGYTF
CDR3nt: TGTGCCAGTAGTATATCCACAGGGGGTTCCTATGGCTACACCTTC

v_gene: TRBV5-1
d_gene: TRBD1
j_gene: TRBJ1-1
abundance: NA
CDR3aa: CASRGTGGMNTEAFF
CDR3nt: TGCGCCAGCAGGGGGACAGGGGGGATGAACACTGAAGCTTTCTTT

v_gene: TRBV7-2
d_gene: TRBD1
j_gene: TRBJ2-1
abundance: few
CDR3aa: CASIPGQWNNEQFF
CDR3nt: TGTGCCAGCATCCCGGGACAGTGGAACAATGAGCAGTTCTTC

v_gene: TRBV28
d_gene: TRBD1
j_gene: TRBJ1-2
abundance: NA
CDR3aa: CASSLSGGRGYTF
CDR3nt: TGTGCCAGCAGTTTATCAGGGGGGAGAGGCTACACCTTC

v_gene: TRBV11-2
d_gene: NA
j_gene: TRBJ1-1
abundance: few
CDR3aa: CASSLGGDLGDTEAFF
CDR3nt: TGTGCCAGCAGCTTAGGAGGGGACTTAGGGGACACTGAAGCTTTCTTT

v_gene: TRBV28
d_gene: NA
j_gene: TRBJ1-6
abundance: NA
CDR3aa: CASSSGVSPLHF
CDR3nt: TGTGCCAGCAGTTCAGGGGTGTCACCCCTCCACTTT

v_gene: TRBV18
d_gene: TRBD1
j_gene: TRBJ1-1
abundance: NA
CDR3aa: CASSRTGGNTEAFF
CDR3nt: TGTGCCAGCTCACGGACAGGGGGGAACACTGAAGCTTTCTTT

v_gene: TRBV4-2
d_gene: TRBD2
j_gene: TRBJ2-3
abundance: few
CDR3aa: CASSPAPGLGTDTQYF
CDR3nt: TGTGCCAGCAGCCCGGCGCCGGGACTAGGCACAGATACGCAGTATTTT

v_gene: TRBV4-1
d_gene: TRBD1
j_gene: TRBJ1-6
abundance: NA
CDR3aa: CASSQSGTGANSPLHF
CDR3nt: TGCGCCAGCAGCCAGTCCGGGACAGGGGCTAATTCACCCCTCCACTTT

v_gene: TRBV5-1
d_gene: TRBD1
j_gene: TRBJ2-1
abundance: NA
CDR3aa: CASSLEGAPYNEQFF
CDR3nt: TGCGCCAGCAGCTTGGAGGGGGCCCCTTACAATGAGCAGTTCTTC

v_gene: TRBV6-6
d_gene: TRBD1
j_gene: TRBJ1-6
abundance: NA
CDR3aa: CASSYGGTGWYSPLHF
CDR3nt: TGTGCCAGCAGTTACGGTGGGACAGGGTGGTATTCACCCCTCCACTTT